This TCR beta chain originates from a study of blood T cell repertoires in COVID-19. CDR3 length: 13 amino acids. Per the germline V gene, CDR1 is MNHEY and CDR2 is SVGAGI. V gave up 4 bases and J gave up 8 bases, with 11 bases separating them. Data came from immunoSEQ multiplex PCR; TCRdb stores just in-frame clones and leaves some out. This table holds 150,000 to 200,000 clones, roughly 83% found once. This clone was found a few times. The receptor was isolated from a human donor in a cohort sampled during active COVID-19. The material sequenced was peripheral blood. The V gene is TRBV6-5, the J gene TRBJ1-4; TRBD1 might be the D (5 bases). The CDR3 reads CASSLIKGEKLFF. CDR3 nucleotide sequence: TGTGCCAGCAGTTTGATCAAGGGGGAAAAACTGTTTTTT.